This T cell receptor (beta chain) was documented in a study of T-cell memory formation after mild COVID-19 (dated by TCRdb to 2020 to 2023). Regarding the study in general: TCR sequence clusters from the two donors were found to be largely donor specific. Longitudinal TCRalpha and TCRbeta repertoire sequencing tracked T-cell clones expanding and contracting after mild COVID-19 in two donors. Two young, previously healthy adult volunteers made up the cohort, one male and one female. General conclusions and limits of the study: Balanced CD4/CD8 phenotypes were observed for clones contracting from day 15 to 85, whereas a bias towards CD4+ was observed for a second wave of clones expanding from day 15 to 37. Some responding clones were detected in pre-infection memory, suggesting pre-existing cross-reactive memory T cells joined the SARS-CoV-2 response. SARS-CoV-2 specificity was not confirmed for the second-wave clones peaking on day 37. Contracting CD4+ clones turned up mainly in the CM and EM memory subsets, whereas EMRA was where CD8+ clones were enriched. The study covered only a couple of mild cases, and larger cohorts including severe cases with pre-infection samples were considered necessary.

Ficoll-Paque density gradient centrifugation was used to isolate PBMCs. For sequencing, an Illumina NovaSeq 6000 was employed. TCRalpha and TCRbeta cDNA libraries were built by 5'RACE with constant-segment primers, adding sample barcodes and unique molecular identifiers. Trizol reagent was used to extract RNA from every sample. The libraries were amplified in two PCR steps, and the second step added a second sample barcode and Illumina TruSeq adapters. Sequencing of the libraries was done on an Illumina NovaSeq, producing 2 x 150 bp paired-end reads. In the original analysis: The reads were demultiplexed and collapsed into UMI-guided consensus sequences using migec v1.2.7. With mixcr v2.1.11, UMI consensuses were aligned to TRA and TRB V and J templates and assembled into clonotypes. Expanded or contracted clonotypes were those called significant by both edgeR and NoisET, with noise models trained on biological replicates. For edgeR calls, a false discovery rate-adjusted p below 0.01 and a log2 fold-change threshold of 1 were applied. As an exploratory analysis of dynamics, PCA with hierarchical clustering was applied to max-normalized trajectories of the 1000 most abundant clonotypes. Separately sequenced CD4+ and CD8+ repertoires were used to assign a CD4 or CD8 phenotype to each responding clone. TCRdb passed the public sequencing reads through fastp at Q25 and MiXCR, retaining productive beta sequences. Each entry merges the rows of one CDR3 protein and shows their most common DNA and genes. TCRdb's processing, not the authors', yielded these V and J calls. In all, the sample holds about 430,000 distinct CDR3 sequences, and more than 20% of those were seen once. The ten largest clones take up 8.5% to 9% of the sample.

A note on this clonotype: It lacks a known antigen. One base away there is no much larger clone; base qualities are not given.

The CDR3 sequence holds 14 residues, the cysteine and phenylalanine included. Only the CDR3 region is kept as DNA, spanning 42 bases read in frame from base 1. At the junction V is shortened by 3 bases and J by 8 bases, with 16 bases in between. In the germline V gene (reference sequence), CDR1 corresponds to SEHNR and CDR2 to FQNEAQ. The sequence came from an adult woman who had mild COVID-19 (a few samples of this study predate the infection). The sample titles of this study are shuffled in the database, so cell type and time point are left out; the donor was told from shared clones. Sequencing input: PBMCs or a T cell subset sorted from them (not recorded which). Rearrangement joined TRBV7-9 to TRBJ1-1; there is no confident call for the D gene. The nucleotide sequence reads as follows: TGTGCCAGCAGCTTGTCTATTGAAAGATCCGAAGCTTTCTTT. Translated, this is CASSLSIERSEAFF. The variable domain in full, with residues beyond the CDR3 obtained from the reference TRBV7-9 and TRBJ1-1 genes, is DTGVSQNPRHKITKRGQNVTFRCDPISEHNRLYWYRQTLGQGPEFLTYFQNEAQLEKSRLLSDRFSAERPKGSFSTLEIQRTEQGDSAMYLCASSLSIERSEAFFGQGTRLTVV.